The 13 T cell receptor beta chains below all came from one sample that was sequenced in a study of blood T cell repertoires in COVID-19. Sequencing used immunoSEQ multiplex PCR; TCRdb keeps in-frame clones, though not all of them. The data show some 120,000 clones, with around 85% seen just once and approximately 16% held by the top ten. The specimen sequenced was peripheral blood. The receptors shown here come from a woman between 50 and 59 years old with acute or convalescent COVID-19.

V gene TRBV19 combines with J gene TRBJ2-3, with D possibly TRBD2 on 7 matching bases. With 5 bases removed from V and 4 bases from J, the gap between germline ends came to 16 bases. CDR1 and CDR2 (germline): LNHDA, SQIVND (reference sequence). This CDR3 spans 15 amino acids. The CDR3 DNA reads TGTGCCAGTAGTCGGGGGGCAGGGAGGGCAGATACGCAGTATTTT. Its translation is CASSRGAGRADTQYF.

The chain combines TRBV5-6 with TRBJ2-4; D gene ambiguous. V was trimmed by 0 bases and J by 5 bases, leaving 9 bases between them. Germline CDR1 and CDR2: SGHDT and YYEEEE. The CDR3 is made up of 14 amino acids. The CDR3 here is CASSLVGGENIQYF. The DNA of the CDR3 is TGTGCCAGCAGCTTGGTTGGTGGAGAAAACATTCAGTACTTC.

This clone was seen only a few times. The rearrangement links TRBV10-3 to TRBJ1-3, with D unclear. V shed 3 bases and J shed 0 bases, with 6 bases lying between them. This CDR3 spans 14 amino acids. The germline V gene has CDR1 ENHRY and CDR2 SYGVKD. The chain's CDR3 is CAISDRSSGNTIYF. Written as DNA, the CDR3 is TGTGCCATCAGTGACCGGAGCTCTGGAAACACCATATATTTT.

This sequence joins TRBV5-5 and TRBJ1-2, with 10 bases aligning to TRBD1. Losses at the gene ends were 4 bases for V and 4 bases for J; bases not matched to a gene: 7. The V gene's germline CDR1 is SGHKS and CDR2 YYEKEE (reference sequence). The CDR3 has 15 amino acids. This CDR3 is CASSDGTGDLYGYTF. CDR3 in DNA: TGTGCCAGCAGCGACGGGACAGGGGATCTCTATGGCTACACCTTC.

The rearrangement links TRBV4-1 to TRBJ2-5, with a possible D match to TRBD1 (6 bases). V was shortened by 3 bases and J by 3 bases, with 14 bases between the two germline ends. Germline V gene lookup returns CDR1 MGHRA and CDR2 YSYEKL. The CDR3 totals 15 residues. CDR3 in amino acids: CASSHTRDTEETQYF. The CDR3, as DNA: TGCGCCAGCAGCCACACCCGGGACACTGAAGAGACCCAGTACTTC.

The V gene is TRBV9, the J gene TRBJ1-2; D ambiguous. Trimming pared 4 bases from V and 8 bases from J, leaving 18 bases between. The length of the CDR3 is 14 residues. The V gene's germline CDR1 is SGDLS and CDR2 YYNGEE. The CDR3 here is CASSPSAAPEGYTF. CDR3 sequence (DNA): TGTGCCAGCAGCCCCAGCGCAGCCCCTGAAGGCTACACCTTC.

This chain connects TRBV2 to TRBJ1-4, with 11 bases matching TRBD1. Germline CDR1 reads SNHLY; CDR2 reads FYNNEI. Trimming removed 6 bases from V and 2 bases from J; junction bases left unmatched: 14. The CDR3 spans 19 residues. CDR3 DNA sequence: TGTGCCAGCAGACGCCGTCCGGGACAGGGGGTATTGACTAATGAAAAACTGTTTTTT. It specifies CASRRRPGQGVLTNEKLFF.

The gene calls are TRBV18 and TRBJ2-1; a weak D match, TRBD1 (5 bases). V was cut by 3 bases and J by 8 bases, with 14 bases left in between. Germline CDR1 and CDR2: KGHSH and LQKENI. The CDR3 is 14 residues long. CDR3 amino acids: CASSPQGDLYEQFF. The CDR3, as DNA: TGTGCCAGCTCACCTCAGGGTGACCTCTATGAGCAGTTCTTC.

The chain carries TRBV19 and TRBJ2-2; a weak D match, TRBD2 (6 bases). V shed 7 bases and J shed 7 bases, with 13 bases lying between them. This CDR3 region has 13 residues. From germline, CDR1 is LNHDA and CDR2 SQIVND (reference sequence). The CDR3 DNA follows: TGTGCCAGTATGGAGGGATTCGACGGGGAGCTGTTTTTT. The encoded protein is CASMEGFDGELFF.

The chain recombines TRBV6-1 with TRBJ1-5, with 7 bases that match TRBD1. The CDR3 has 17 amino acids. The germline gives CDR1 MNHNS, CDR2 SASEGT. V lost 2 bases and J lost 0; bases outside the gene matches: 7. CDR3 region: CASSESSDRYSNQPQHF. The CDR3 coding sequence is TGTGCCAGCAGTGAATCCTCGGACAGGTATAGCAATCAGCCCCAGCATTTT.

V usage is TRBV2 and J usage is TRBJ1-4; no clear D gene. V was pared by 4 bases and J by 10 bases, with 7 bases between. CDR3 size: 11 residues. CDR1 and CDR2 (germline): SNHLY, FYNNEI. In nucleotides, the CDR3 is TGTGCCAGCAGTGGGTCCGGAAAACTGTTTTTT. Translated: CASSGSGKLFF.

This clone was seen a handful of times. This sequence joins TRBV11-2 and TRBJ2-7; 7 positions agree with TRBD2. Germline V gene lookup returns CDR1 SGHAT and CDR2 FQNNGV. The CDR3 is 15 amino acids. The junction had 6 bases not matched to a gene; V was cut back by 0 bases and J by 4 bases. This CDR3 is CASSLEGRGGYEQYF. The CDR3, as DNA: TGTGCCAGCAGCTTAGAAGGCCGCGGGGGTTACGAGCAGTACTTC.

J is TRBJ2-3 and V is TRBV30; possibly TRBD1 for D (5 bases). CDR3 size: 15 residues. V was pared by 0 bases and J by 4 bases, with 14 bases between. Per the germline V gene, CDR1 is GTSNPN and CDR2 is SVGIG (reference sequence). The DNA for the CDR3 is TGTGCCTGGAGTGTGGGATTTGCAGGGCCAGATACGCAGTATTTT. Amino acid sequence: CAWSVGFAGPDTQYF.